The T cell receptor (beta chain) under discussion was sequenced for a study of T cells in Graves' hyperthyroidism and ophthalmopathy. Study-wide results and limits: Most clonotypes that expanded in the thyroid above 0.001 also showed up in blood. Stable hyperthyroidism was separated from ophthalmopathy by a model based on 13 V-J features.

RNA transcripts gave rise to amplified TCR beta CDR3 regions. When the TCR CDR3 underwent first-round RT-PCR, the HTBI primer set was used. From the multiplex PCR reads, TCRdb called clonotypes with MiXCR, one entry per CDR3 protein. This table holds about 350,000 distinct CDR3 sequences, roughly 19% found once. The CDR3 sequence is 15 residues long. Germline lookup yields CDR1 KGHDR and CDR2 SFDVKD. Trimming took off 4 bases at V and 1 base at J, with 12 bases between the two ends. This clonotype was found many times. Its antigen is unknown. The sequence was obtained from a woman under 30 with Graves' hyperthyroidism. The chain employs TRBV24-1 and TRBJ1-2, with D possibly being TRBD1 (5 bases). The sample comprised blood. CDR3 in amino acids: CATSDSGPNNYGYTF. DNA of the CDR3: TGTGCCACCAGTGACTCGGGACCGAATAACTATGGCTACACCTTC.